At least ten counts were recorded for the clone carrying this TCR beta chain. This CDR3 comprises 13 residues. Germline CDR1 reads SEHNR; CDR2 reads FQNEAQ (reference sequence). Trimming took off 5 bases at V and 4 bases at J, with 10 bases between the two ends. TCRdb fed the 5' RACE reads into MiXCR, producing one record per CDR3 protein. In the table there are tens of thousands of distinct CDR3 sequences, over 9.5% of which are singletons. The data stem from a study of T cells after yellow fever vaccination. Study-level findings and limits: Within FACS-sorted repertoires, abundant clonotypes contaminating from the bulk population could be present. The booster saw the reappearance of most primary-vaccination clones (96% CD4, roughly 90% CD8). Weaker, the secondary response had a peak occurring faster, on day 5 versus 15.

The chain combines TRBV7-9 with TRBJ2-3, with D hard to call. This TCR derives from a man aged 18 to 30 who received the YFV17D yellow fever vaccine. This specimen consisted of PBMCs, either bulk or a sorted T-cell subset (CD4+, CD8+, memory, or dextramer-sorted; not recorded which), obtained roughly 14 days after the first yellow fever vaccination. CDR3 DNA: TGTGCCAGCAGCCTAGAGTGGGCAGATACGCAGTATTTT. Translating gives CASSLEWADTQYF.